This T cell receptor (beta chain) was profiled in a study of shared clonotypes between healthy human individuals. Genomic DNA (from each subset) was split evenly across several immunoSEQ plates. The method was immunoSEQ multiplex PCR; TCRdb's version includes in-frame clones alone and lacks a portion of them. The sample shows about 1 million clones, under 80% of them seen only once. From germline, CDR1 is SEHNR and CDR2 FQNEAQ (reference sequence). The CDR3 runs 16 residues. V lost 8 bases to trimming and J lost 8 bases, with 24 bases between them. The receptor was isolated from a man younger than 30 in good health. The V and J genes are TRBV7-9 and TRBJ1-4; the D gene is possibly TRBD1 (5 bases). The specimen was memory CD4+ T cells sorted from blood. Indicated subset: CD45RA-negative fraction. CDR3 bases: TGTGCCAGCTCGCCGTCGAGGGGCTTGAACAGGGAAAAACTGTTTTTT. Its translation: CASSPSRGLNREKLFF. The full variable domain, rest sourced from reference TRBV7-9 and TRBJ1-4, is DTGVSQNPRHKITKRGQNVTFRCDPISEHNRLYWYRQTLGQGPEFLTYFQNEAQLEKSRLLSDRFSAERPKGSFSTLEIQRTEQGDSAMYLCASSPSRGLNREKLFFGSGTQLSVL.